This entry is about one T cell receptor beta chain. The germline V and J ends were trimmed by 5 bases and 6 bases, with 7 bases remaining between them. Germline CDR1 and CDR2: SGHTA and FQGNSA. The CDR3 runs to 12 residues. The sample belongs to a study of OX40 agonist ivuxolimab in advanced cancers. About the study: Ivuxolimab is an agonistic anti-OX40 (CD134) antibody, and patients were treated with it. Three individuals attained partial responses, comprising one hepatocellular carcinoma case and two cutaneous melanoma cases.

If patients had autoimmune disease history or systemic immunosuppression, they were excluded. This table comes from immunoSEQ multiplex PCR, and its TCRdb copy is limited to in-frame clones, with some not included. The table has some 110,000 clones, just over 90% seen once. The clonotype comes from an adult with an advanced solid tumor such as melanoma, head and neck, liver or kidney cancer. This chain uses TRBV7-2 with TRBJ2-2, with no clear D. Sequenced here: CD4+ or CD8+ T cells sorted from blood, sampled in a trial of the OX40 agonist ivuxolimab. The CDR3 sequence is CASSPYSGELFF. As DNA, the CDR3 is TGTGCCAGCAGCCCATATTCCGGGGAGCTGTTTTTT.